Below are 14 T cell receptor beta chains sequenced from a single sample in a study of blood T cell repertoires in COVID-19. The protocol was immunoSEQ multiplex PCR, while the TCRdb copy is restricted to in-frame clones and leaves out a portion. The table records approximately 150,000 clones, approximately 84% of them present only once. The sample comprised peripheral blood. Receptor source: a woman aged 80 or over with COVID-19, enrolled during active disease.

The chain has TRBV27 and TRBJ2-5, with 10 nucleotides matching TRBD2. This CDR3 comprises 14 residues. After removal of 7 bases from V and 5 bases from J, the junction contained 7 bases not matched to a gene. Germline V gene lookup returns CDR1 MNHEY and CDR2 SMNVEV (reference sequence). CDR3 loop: CASKLAGYSETQYF. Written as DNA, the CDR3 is TGTGCCAGCAAACTAGCGGGATACTCTGAGACCCAGTACTTC.

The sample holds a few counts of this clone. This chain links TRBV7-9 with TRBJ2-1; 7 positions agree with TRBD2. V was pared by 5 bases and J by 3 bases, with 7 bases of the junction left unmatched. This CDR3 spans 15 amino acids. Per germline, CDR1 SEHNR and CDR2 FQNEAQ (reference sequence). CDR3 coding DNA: TGTGCCAGCAGCAATGACGGGGGGAGCTACAATGAGCAGTTCTTC. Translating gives CASSNDGGSYNEQFF.

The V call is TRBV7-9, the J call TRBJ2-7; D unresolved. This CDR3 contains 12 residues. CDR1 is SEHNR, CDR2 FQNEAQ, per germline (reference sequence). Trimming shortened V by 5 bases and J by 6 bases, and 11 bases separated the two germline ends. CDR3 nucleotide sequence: TGTGCCAGCAGCCTAGACTTCTCCGAGCAGTACTTC. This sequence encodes CASSLDFSEQYF.

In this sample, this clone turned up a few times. This chain's CDR3 is CASSSGGGNTEAFF. In DNA form, the CDR3 reads TGTGCCAGCAGCTCTGGGGGAGGGAACACTGAAGCTTTCTTT. The chain joins TRBV7-3 to TRBJ1-1; weak D call: TRBD1 (5 bases). Germline lookup yields CDR1 SGHTA and CDR2 FQGTGA. Trimming stripped 4 bases from V and 1 base from J, with 10 bases between. The CDR3 length is 14 residues.

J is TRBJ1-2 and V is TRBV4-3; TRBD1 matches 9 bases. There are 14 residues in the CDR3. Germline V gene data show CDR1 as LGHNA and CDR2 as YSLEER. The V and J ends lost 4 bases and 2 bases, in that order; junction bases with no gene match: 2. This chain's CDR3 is CASSLGTGNYGYTF. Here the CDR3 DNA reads TGCGCCAGCAGCCTAGGGACAGGGAACTATGGCTACACCTTC.

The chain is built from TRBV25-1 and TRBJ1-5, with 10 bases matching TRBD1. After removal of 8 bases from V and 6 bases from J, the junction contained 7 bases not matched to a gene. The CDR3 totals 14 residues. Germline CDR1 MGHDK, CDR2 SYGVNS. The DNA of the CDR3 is TGTGCCAGCGGGGGGACAGGGGTTTCTCAGCCCCAGCATTTT. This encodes CASGGTGVSQPQHF.

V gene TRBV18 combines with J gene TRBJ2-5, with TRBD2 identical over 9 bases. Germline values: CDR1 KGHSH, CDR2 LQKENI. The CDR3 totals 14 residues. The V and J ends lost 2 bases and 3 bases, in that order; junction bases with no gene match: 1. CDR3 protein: CASSPSGGKETQYF. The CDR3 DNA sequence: TGTGCCAGCTCACCAAGCGGGGGGAAAGAGACCCAGTACTTC.

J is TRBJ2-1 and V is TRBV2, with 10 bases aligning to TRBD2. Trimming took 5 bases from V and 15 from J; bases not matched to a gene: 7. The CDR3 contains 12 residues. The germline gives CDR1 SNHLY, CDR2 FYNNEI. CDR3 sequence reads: CASSFLAGGGFF. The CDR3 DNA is TGTGCCAGCAGTTTCTTAGCGGGAGGCGGGTTCTTC. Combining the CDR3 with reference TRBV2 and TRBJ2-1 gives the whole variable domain EPEVTQTPSHQVTQMGQEVILRCVPISNHLYFYWYRQILGQKVEFLVSFYNNEISEKSEIFDDQFSVERPDGSNFTLKIRSTKLEDSAMYFCASSFLAGGGFFGPGTRLTVL.

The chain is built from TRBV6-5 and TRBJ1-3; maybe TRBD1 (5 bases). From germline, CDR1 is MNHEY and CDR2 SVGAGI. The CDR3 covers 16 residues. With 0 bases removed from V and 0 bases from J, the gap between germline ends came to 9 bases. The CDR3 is CASSYSGRASGNTIYF. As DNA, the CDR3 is TGTGCCAGCAGTTACTCGGGCAGGGCCTCTGGAAACACCATATATTTT.

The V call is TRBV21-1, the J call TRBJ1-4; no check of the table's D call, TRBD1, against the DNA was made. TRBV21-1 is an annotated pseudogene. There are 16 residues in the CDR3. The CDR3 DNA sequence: TGTGCCAGCAGCAACCTCCCCGGGACAGGTAATGAAAAACTGTTTTTT. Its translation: CASSNLPGTGNEKLFF.

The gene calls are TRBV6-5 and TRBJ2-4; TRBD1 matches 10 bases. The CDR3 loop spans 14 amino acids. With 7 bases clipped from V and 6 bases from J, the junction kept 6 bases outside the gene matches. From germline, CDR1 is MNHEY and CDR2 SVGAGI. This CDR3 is CASKTTGGGNIQYF. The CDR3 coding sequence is TGTGCCAGCAAGACGACAGGGGGCGGAAACATTCAGTACTTC.

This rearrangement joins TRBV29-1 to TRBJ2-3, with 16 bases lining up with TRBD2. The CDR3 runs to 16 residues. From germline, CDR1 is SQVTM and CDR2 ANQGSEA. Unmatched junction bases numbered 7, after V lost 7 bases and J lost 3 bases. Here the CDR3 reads CSGGLAGGVKTDTQYF. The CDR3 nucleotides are TGCAGCGGGGGACTAGCGGGAGGGGTTAAGACAGATACGCAGTATTTT.

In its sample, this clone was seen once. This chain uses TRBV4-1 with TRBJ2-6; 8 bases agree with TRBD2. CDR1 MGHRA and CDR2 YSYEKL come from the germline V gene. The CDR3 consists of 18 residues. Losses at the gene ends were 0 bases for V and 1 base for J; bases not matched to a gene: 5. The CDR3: CASSQDPGGGSGANVLTF. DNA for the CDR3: TGCGCCAGCAGCCAAGATCCGGGCGGGGGGTCTGGGGCCAACGTCCTGACTTTC.

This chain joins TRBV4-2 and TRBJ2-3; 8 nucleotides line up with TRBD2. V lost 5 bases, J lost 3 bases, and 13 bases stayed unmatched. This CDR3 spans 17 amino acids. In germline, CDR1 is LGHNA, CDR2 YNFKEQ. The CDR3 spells CASSSLGARGATDTQYF. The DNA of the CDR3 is TGTGCCAGCAGCTCCCTAGGGGCGCGGGGGGCAACAGATACGCAGTATTTT.